The 4 T cell receptor beta chains below were found in one sample sequenced in a study of T cell responses to AZD1222 COVID-19 vaccine. The method was immunoSEQ multiplex PCR; TCRdb's version includes in-frame clones alone and lacks a portion of them. The sample shows under 150,000 clones, roughly nine tenths of them seen only once. The sample consisted of peripheral blood, taken on day 0 of AZD1222 vaccination. Receptors were obtained from an adult in good health.

Details on this clone: The DNA is left out, because the CDR3 cannot be placed on it with certainty; the CDR3 is given as TCRdb lists it. The chain is built from TRBV27 and TRBJ1-6. The CDR3 is 13 residues long, ends included. Germline V lookup: CDR1 MNHEY, CDR2 SMNVEV (reference sequence). CDR3: CASSFWRGSPLHF.

The V call is TRBV27, the J call TRBJ2-2; TRBD1 agrees at 9 bases. The germline V gene has CDR1 MNHEY and CDR2 SMNVEV (reference sequence). Trimming cost V 8 bases and J 5 bases; bases outside gene matches: 9. The CDR3 runs 15 residues. In nucleotides, the CDR3 is TGTGCCAGCGGATACAGGGGGCGCGGGACCGGGGAGCTGTTTTTT. Its protein is CASGYRGRGTGELFF.

The CDR3 DNA sequence: TGTGCCAGCAGCGTAGCTCGTTCGCCGGCTGGGGATTCACCCCTCCACTTT. This translates into CASSVARSPAGDSPLHF. V and J are TRBV9 and TRBJ1-6, with unresolved D. Trimming cost V 0 bases and J 8 bases, with 18 bases left between them. This CDR3 has 17 amino acids. Germline CDR1 and CDR2: SGDLS and YYNGEE.

This clone is a singleton in its sample. J is TRBJ2-7 and V is TRBV30, with D possibly called TRBD1 or TRBD2 (5 bases each). The V gene lost 4 bases and the J gene lost 3 bases, with 19 bases spanning the gap. CDR1 and CDR2 (germline): GTSNPN, SVGIG (reference sequence). CDR3 size: 15 residues. In DNA form, the CDR3 reads TGTGCCTGGATTTCCCGACGGGACGGGTACTACGAGCAGTACTTC. Translated: CAWISRRDGYYEQYF.